This TCR beta chain comes out of a study of cytomegalovirus exposure and HLA in healthy donors. Study-wide findings and caveats: Accurate prediction of HLA-A and HLA-B alleles (for most subjects) was reportedly achieved from TCR beta sequences.

To note about this clone: Its cognate antigen is unknown.

The PCR was carried out with 60 Vbeta primers and 13 Jbeta primers. Only in-frame clones appear in the TCRdb table, and some are missing; sequencing was by immunoSEQ multiplex PCR. The repertoire consists of 150,000 to 200,000 clones, with approximately 73% occurring once and the leading ten covering around 2.3%. This TCR came from a woman aged 30 to 39 in good health and CMV-seropositive. What was sequenced was PBMCs.

CDR3 in amino acids: CASRVDSTNTEAFF. In DNA form, the CDR3 reads TGTGCCAGCAGGGTGGACAGTACCAACACTGAAGCTTTCTTT. The chain couples TRBV7-2 to TRBJ1-1, with D perhaps matching TRBD1 (6 bases). V dropped 6 bases and J dropped 2 bases, with 13 bases sitting between them. In germline, CDR1 is SGHTA, CDR2 FQGNSA. The CDR3 totals 14 residues.